The present T cell receptor beta chain was sequenced within a study of T cells in Graves' hyperthyroidism and ophthalmopathy. Study-level findings and limits: It was a median about seven months before onset that the model predicted ophthalmopathy. Most clonotypes expanded in thyroid above 0.001 were likewise present in blood. Researchers report that a 13 V-J model separated ophthalmopathy from stable hyperthyroidism.

This CDR3 is built from 13 residues. V was shortened by 2 bases and J by 2 bases, with 7 bases between the two germline ends. CDR1 is LNHDA and CDR2 is SQIVND in the germline V gene (reference sequence). TCR beta CDR3 region amplification was performed from RNA transcripts. First-round RT-PCR targeting the TCR CDR3 was performed with the HTBI primer set. TCRdb processed the multiplex PCR reads anew with MiXCR; each CDR3 protein has one entry. The table lists roughly 180,000 distinct CDR3 sequences, roughly 10% of them singletons. Exclusion of patients followed from uncontrolled infection, other autoimmune disease, pregnancy or lactation. Comments on this clonotype: Its specificity is unknown.

The V call is TRBV19, the J call TRBJ2-7, with D perhaps given as TRBD1 or TRBD2 (5 bases each). The source material was blood. This clonotype originated in a young woman with Graves' hyperthyroidism that later progressed to Graves' ophthalmopathy. The CDR3 DNA reads as TGTGCCAGTAGTATACAGGGAGCCTACGAGCAGTACTTC. This sequence encodes CASSIQGAYEQYF.